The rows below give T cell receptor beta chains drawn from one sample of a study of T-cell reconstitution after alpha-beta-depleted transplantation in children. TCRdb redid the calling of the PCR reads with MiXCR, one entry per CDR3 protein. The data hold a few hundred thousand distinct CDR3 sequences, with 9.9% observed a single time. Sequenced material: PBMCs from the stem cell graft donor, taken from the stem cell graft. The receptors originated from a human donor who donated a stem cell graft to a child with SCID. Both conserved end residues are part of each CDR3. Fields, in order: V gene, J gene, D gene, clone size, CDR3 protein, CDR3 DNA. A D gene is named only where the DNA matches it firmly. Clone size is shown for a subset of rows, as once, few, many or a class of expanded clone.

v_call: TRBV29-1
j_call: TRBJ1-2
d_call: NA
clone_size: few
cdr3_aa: CSVEEQQGWYGYTF
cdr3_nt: TGCAGCGTTGAAGAGCAACAGGGATGGTATGGCTACACCTTC

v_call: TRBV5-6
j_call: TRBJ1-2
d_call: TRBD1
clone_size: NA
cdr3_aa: CASSQGTENNYGYTF
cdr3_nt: TGTGCCAGCAGCCAAGGGACAGAAAATAACTATGGCTACACCTTC

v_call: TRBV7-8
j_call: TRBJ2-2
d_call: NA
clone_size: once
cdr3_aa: CASSSELLGNTGELFF
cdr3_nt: TGTGCCAGCAGCTCTGAACTGCTCGGCAACACCGGGGAGCTGTTTTTT

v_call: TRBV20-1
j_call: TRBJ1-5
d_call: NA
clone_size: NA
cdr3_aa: CSARDQGRGNQPQHF
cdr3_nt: TGCAGTGCTAGAGATCAGGGGAGGGGCAATCAGCCCCAGCATTTT

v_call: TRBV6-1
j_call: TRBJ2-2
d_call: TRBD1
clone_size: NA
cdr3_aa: CASSRRHGTGPGELFF
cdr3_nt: TGTGCCAGCAGTAGACGTCACGGGACAGGGCCCGGGGAGCTGTTTTTT

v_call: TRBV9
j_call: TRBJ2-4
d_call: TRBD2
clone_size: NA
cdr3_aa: CASSVEKGGGAKNIQYF
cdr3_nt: TGTGCCAGCAGCGTAGAGAAAGGCGGGGGAGCCAAAAACATTCAGTACTTC

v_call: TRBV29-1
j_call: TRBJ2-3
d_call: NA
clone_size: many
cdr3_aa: CSVDSGQGLNTQYF
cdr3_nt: TGCAGCGTTGATAGTGGACAGGGACTAAATACGCAGTATTTT

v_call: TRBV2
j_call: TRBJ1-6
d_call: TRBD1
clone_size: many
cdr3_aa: CASRGTGAGSPLHF
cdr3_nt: TGTGCCAGCAGGGGGACAGGGGCGGGATCACCCCTCCACTTT

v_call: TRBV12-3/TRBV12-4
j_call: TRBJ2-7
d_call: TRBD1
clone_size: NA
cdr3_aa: CASSPRDRSEQYF
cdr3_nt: TGTGCCAGCAGTCCCCGGGACAGGAGCGAGCAGTACTTC

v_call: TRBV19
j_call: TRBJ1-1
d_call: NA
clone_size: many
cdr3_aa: CASSMPRGLQRSTEAFF
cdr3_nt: TGTGCCAGTAGTATGCCCCGGGGACTTCAGAGGAGCACTGAAGCTTTCTTT

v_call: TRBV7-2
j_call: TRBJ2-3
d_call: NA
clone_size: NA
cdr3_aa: CASSARGDTTDTQYF
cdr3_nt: TGTGCCAGCAGCGCGAGGGGGGACACCACAGATACGCAGTATTTT

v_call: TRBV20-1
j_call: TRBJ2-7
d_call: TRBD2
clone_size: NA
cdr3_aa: CSARAPRGAFHEQYF
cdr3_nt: TGCAGTGCTAGAGCCCCGCGGGGGGCCTTCCACGAGCAGTACTTC

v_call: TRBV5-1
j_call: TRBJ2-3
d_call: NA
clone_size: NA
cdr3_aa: CASSLGDKGLTDTQYF
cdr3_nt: TGCGCCAGCAGCTTAGGGGACAAGGGGCTTACAGATACGCAGTATTTT

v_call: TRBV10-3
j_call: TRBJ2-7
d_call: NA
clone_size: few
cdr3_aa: CAIAPGSGEQYF
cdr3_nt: TGTGCCATCGCTCCCGGGTCGGGGGAGCAGTACTTC

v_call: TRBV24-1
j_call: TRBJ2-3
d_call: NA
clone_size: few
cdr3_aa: CATSEGWSTDTQYF
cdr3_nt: TGTGCCACTAGCGAGGGGTGGAGCACAGATACGCAGTATTTT

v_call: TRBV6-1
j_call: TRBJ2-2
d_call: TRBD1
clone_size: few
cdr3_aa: CASSRSPGQGTRELFF
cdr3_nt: TGTGCCAGCAGCCGGTCTCCGGGACAGGGTACCCGGGAGCTGTTTTTT

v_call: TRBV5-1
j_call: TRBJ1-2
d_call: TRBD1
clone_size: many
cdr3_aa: CASSLGQGGGYTF
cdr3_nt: TGCGCCAGCAGCTTAGGACAGGGAGGTGGCTACACCTTC

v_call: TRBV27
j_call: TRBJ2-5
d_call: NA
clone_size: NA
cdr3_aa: CASRNSGGLETQYF
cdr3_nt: TGTGCCAGCCGAAACTCCGGGGGATTGGAGACCCAGTACTTC

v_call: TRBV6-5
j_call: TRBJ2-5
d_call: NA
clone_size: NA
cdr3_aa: CASSYSGEWGGETQYF
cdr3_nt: TGTGCCAGCAGTTACTCGGGGGAATGGGGTGGGGAGACCCAGTACTTC